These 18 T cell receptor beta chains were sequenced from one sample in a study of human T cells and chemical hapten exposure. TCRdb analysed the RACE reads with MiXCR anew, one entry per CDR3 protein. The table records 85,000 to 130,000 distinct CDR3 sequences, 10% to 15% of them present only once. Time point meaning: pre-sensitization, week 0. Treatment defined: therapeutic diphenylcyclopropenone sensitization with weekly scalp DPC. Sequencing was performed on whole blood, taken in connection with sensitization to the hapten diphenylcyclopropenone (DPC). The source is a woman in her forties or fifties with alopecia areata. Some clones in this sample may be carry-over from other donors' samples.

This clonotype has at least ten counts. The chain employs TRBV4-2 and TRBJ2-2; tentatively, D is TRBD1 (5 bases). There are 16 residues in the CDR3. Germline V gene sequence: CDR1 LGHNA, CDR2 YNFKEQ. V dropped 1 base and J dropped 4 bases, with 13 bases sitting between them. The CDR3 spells CASSQATGVFTGELFF. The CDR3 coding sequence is TGTGCCAGCAGCCAAGCTACAGGCGTATTCACCGGGGAGCTGTTTTTT.

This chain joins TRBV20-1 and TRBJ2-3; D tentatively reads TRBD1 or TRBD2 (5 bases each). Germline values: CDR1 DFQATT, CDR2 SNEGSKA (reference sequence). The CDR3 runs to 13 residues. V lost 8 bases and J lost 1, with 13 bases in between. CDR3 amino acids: CSSEGLGTDTQYF. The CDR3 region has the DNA TGCAGTTCAGAGGGGTTGGGCACAGATACGCAGTATTTT.

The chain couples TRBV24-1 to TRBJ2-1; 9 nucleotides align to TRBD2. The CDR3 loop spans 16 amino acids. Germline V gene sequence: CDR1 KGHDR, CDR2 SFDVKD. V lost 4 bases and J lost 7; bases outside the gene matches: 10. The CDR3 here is CATSDQLAGELNEQFF. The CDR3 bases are TGTGCCACCAGTGACCAGTTAGCGGGGGAGTTAAATGAGCAGTTCTTC.

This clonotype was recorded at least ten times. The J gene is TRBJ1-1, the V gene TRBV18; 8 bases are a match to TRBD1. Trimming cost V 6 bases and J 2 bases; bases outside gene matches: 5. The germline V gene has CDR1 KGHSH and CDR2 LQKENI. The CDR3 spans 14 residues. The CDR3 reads CASSSTGANTEAFF. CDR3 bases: TGTGCCAGCTCGTCGACAGGGGCCAACACTGAAGCTTTCTTT.

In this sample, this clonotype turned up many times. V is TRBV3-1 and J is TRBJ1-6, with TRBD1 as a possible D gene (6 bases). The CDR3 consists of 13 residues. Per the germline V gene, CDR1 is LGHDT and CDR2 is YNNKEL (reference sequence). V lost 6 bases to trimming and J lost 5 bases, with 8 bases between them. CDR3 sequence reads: CASRRGNNSPLHF. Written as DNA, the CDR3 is TGTGCCAGCAGGAGGGGGAATAATTCACCCCTCCACTTT.

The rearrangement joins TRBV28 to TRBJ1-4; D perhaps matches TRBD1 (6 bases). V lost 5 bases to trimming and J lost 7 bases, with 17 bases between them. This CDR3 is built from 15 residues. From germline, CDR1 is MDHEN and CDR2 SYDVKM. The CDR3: CASSGPGAGGEKLFF. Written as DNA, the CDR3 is TGTGCCAGCAGTGGGCCGGGGGCTGGTGGTGAAAAACTGTTTTTT.

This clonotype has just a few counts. As DNA, the CDR3 is TGCAGCGTTGTAGCTCTTGGAAACACCATATATTTT. It is translated as CSVVALGNTIYF. V usage is TRBV29-1 and J usage is TRBJ1-3, with D uncertain. The V end was cut by 4 bases, the J end by 3 bases, with 7 bases between. Per germline, CDR1 SQVTM and CDR2 ANQGSEA. The CDR3 runs 12 residues.

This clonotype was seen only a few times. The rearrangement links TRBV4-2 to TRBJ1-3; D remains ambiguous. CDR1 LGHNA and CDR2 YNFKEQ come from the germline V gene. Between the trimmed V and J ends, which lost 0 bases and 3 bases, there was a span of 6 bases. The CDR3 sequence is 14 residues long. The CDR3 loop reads CASSQEGYGNTIYF. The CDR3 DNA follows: TGTGCCAGCAGCCAAGAGGGGTATGGAAACACCATATATTTT.

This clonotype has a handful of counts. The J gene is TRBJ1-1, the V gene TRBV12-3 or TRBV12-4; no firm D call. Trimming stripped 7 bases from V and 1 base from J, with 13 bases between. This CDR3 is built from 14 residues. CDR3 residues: CASTPIQRNTEAFF. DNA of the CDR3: TGTGCCAGCACCCCTATACAGCGGAACACTGAAGCTTTCTTT.

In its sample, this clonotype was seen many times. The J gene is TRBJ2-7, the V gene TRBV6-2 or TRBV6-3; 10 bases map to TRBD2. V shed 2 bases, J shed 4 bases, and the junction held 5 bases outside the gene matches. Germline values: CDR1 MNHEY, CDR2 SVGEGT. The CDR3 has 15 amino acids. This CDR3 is CASSYRLAGDYEQYF. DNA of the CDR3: TGTGCCAGCAGTTACCGGCTAGCGGGAGATTACGAGCAGTACTTC.

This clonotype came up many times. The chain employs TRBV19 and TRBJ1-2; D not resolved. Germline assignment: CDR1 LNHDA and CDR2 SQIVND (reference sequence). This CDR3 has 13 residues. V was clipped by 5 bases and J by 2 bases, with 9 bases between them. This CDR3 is CASSPGRNYGYTF. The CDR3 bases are TGTGCCAGTAGTCCCGGGCGAAACTATGGCTACACCTTC.

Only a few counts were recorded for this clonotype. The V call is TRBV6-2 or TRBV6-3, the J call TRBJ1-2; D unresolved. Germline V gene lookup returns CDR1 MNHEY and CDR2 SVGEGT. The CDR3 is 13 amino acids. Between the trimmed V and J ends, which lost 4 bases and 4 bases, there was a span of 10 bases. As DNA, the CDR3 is TGTGCCAGCAGTTCCTACACCTCCTATGGCTACACCTTC. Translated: CASSSYTSYGYTF.

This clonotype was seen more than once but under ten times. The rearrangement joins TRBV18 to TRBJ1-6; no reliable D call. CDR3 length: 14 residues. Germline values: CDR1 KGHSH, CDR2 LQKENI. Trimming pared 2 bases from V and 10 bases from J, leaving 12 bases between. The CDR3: CASSPGGTISPLHF. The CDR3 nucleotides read TGTGCCAGCTCACCAGGAGGAACGATCTCACCCCTCCACTTT.

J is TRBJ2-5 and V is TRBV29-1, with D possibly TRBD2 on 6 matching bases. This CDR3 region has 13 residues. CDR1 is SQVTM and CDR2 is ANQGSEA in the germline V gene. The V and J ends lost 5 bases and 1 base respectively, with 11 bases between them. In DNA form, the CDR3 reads TGCAGCGTTCGCCGGGACTTCCAAGAGACCCAGTACTTC. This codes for CSVRRDFQETQYF.

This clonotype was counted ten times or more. The CDR3 nucleotides are TGTGCCAGCAGCTTAACTAGCGGGAGCTACGAGCAGTACTTC. This encodes CASSLTSGSYEQYF. The V call is TRBV7-9, the J call TRBJ2-7; TRBD2 agrees at 11 bases. CDR1 is SEHNR, CDR2 FQNEAQ, per germline (reference sequence). The CDR3 spans 14 residues. The ends lost 2 bases at V and 3 bases at J; junction bases unmatched: 0.

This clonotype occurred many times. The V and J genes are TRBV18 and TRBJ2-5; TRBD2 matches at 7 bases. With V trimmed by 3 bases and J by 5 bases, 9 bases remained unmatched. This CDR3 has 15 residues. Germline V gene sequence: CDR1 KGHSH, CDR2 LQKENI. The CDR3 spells CASSPRRETLETQYF. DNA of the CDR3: TGTGCCAGCTCACCGCGGCGGGAGACTTTGGAGACCCAGTACTTC.

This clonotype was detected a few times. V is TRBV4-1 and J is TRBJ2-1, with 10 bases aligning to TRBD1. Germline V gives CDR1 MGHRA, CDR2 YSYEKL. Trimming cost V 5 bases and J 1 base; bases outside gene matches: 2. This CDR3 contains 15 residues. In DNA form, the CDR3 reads TGCGCCAGCAGCTCGGGACAGGGGTCCTACAATGAGCAGTTCTTC. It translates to CASSSGQGSYNEQFF.

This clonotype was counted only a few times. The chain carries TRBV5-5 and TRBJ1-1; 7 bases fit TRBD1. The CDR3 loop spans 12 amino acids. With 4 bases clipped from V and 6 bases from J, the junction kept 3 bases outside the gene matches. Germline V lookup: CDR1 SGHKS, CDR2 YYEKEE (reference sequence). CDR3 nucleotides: TGTGCCAGCAGCCCGGGGACAGCTGAAGCTTTCTTT. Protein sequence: CASSPGTAEAFF.